This TCR beta chain was captured by sequencing in a study of blood T cell repertoires in COVID-19 (dated by TCRdb to 2020 to 2022). General notes on the study: Collaborator samples came from the United States, Italy and Spain and covered acute and convalescent phases of COVID-19. The material from the prospective study consisted of cDNA or gDNA derived from T cells, B-cell-depleted T cells, or PBMCs. Deeply sampled blood TCRbeta repertoires from subjects exposed to, actively infected with, or recovered from COVID-19 were included in the dataset. The repertoires were released in a freely available public database intended as a resource for research on the immune response to SARS-CoV-2. Samples came from the ongoing ImmuneRACE study (first 160 participants) plus 1,254 subjects from 6 global collaborators. Sample metadata almost always included a de-identified subject ID, COVID-19 status, age in years and sex. Where available, HLA class I and class II types were obtained from metadata supplied by the sample provider rather than from assay-based typing. General findings and caveats noted by the study authors: The amount of clinical and demographic metadata varied by source and participant and was provided uncurated.

Concerning this clone: Its cognate antigen has yet to be identified. There are no base qualities to consult, and no much larger clone falls within one base.

In the prospective study, participants were about 18 to 95 years old, resided in under 30 geographic areas of the United States, and were enrolled through a virtual design. In the prospective study, participants were assigned to cohorts based on the clinical history participants reported in a screening survey and a study questionnaire. ImmuneRACE Cohort 3 recovered participants were defined by two consecutive negative NP/OP PCR tests, healthcare professional clearance, or symptom resolution. In the prospective study, mobile phlebotomists collected whole blood, serum and a nasopharyngeal or oropharyngeal swab from each participant. Over a 2-month period, participants in the prospective study had the option of providing additional blood draws and questionnaires. Before DNA extraction, prospective study blood samples were shipped either frozen or at room temperature. Via the germline V gene (reference sequence), CDR1 is MNHNY and CDR2 SVGAGI. There are 14 amino acids in the CDR3, from cysteine to phenylalanine inclusive. Kept here is only the CDR3 DNA, which spans 42 bases and is read in frame from base 1. The V and J ends are trimmed by 6 bases and 1 base, leaving 13 bases between them.

TCRbeta CDR3 regions were amplified from genomic DNA using the immunoSEQ Assay, a bias-controlled multiplex PCR. Processing in the source paper ran as follows. The number of nucleated cells in each sample was estimated from the amplification of reference gene primers within the assay. To quantify the absolute abundance of each unique TCRbeta CDR3 rearrangement, sequence reads were collapsed and filtered. Productive Simpson clonality was computed per sample as the square root of Simpson's diversity index over productive rearrangements. Here the immuneACCESS table is served through TCRdb, limited to in-frame sequences with V and J called. Missing clones are a known gap in these copies; in checked studies unresolved V genes cover under half, and the rest lacks a known reason. The V and J calls and the clone size are those of that table, but D and trimming were determined from the DNA. In all, the sample holds hundreds of thousands of clones, and over 75% of those were seen once. The ten largest clonotypes hold about 1% of the sample.

The source of this sequence is a man aged 18 to 30 who had recovered from COVID-19. Recombination joined TRBV6-6 with TRBJ2-7; the best D guess is TRBD2, with 6 bases matching. The sample was PBMCs or T cells enriched from blood (not recorded which). CDR3 loop: CASRPGTSSYEQYF. The DNA reads TGTGCCAGCAGACCCGGGACTTCTTCCTACGAGCAGTACTTC.